This T cell receptor beta chain is from a study of control samples from healthy donors and cancer patients. From germline, CDR1 is MDHEN and CDR2 SYDVKM. With V trimmed by 6 bases and J by 4 bases, 1 base remained unmatched. The CDR3 runs to 13 residues. The data were produced by immunoSEQ multiplex PCR, yet TCRdb's version contains in-frame clones alone and is incomplete. The data hold about 190,000 clones, with 90% to 95% observed a single time. The sequence was obtained from a man younger than 40 in good health. The specimen was blood. This sequence joins TRBV28 and TRBJ1-5; 9 bases are shared with TRBD1. CDR3 nucleotide sequence: TGTGCCAGCAGAGACAGGGGGAATCAGCCCCAGCATTTT. It is translated as CASRDRGNQPQHF.